The 28 T cell receptor beta chains in this list originate from one sample, sequenced in a study of cytomegalovirus exposure and HLA in healthy donors. The protocol was immunoSEQ multiplex PCR, while the TCRdb copy is restricted to in-frame clones and leaves out a portion. The sample holds more than 95,000 clones, approximately 88% seen once. Input material: PBMCs. The receptors originated from a man aged 18-30 years in good health and CMV-seronegative.

The V and J genes are TRBV10-1 and TRBJ2-6; D might be TRBD1 (6 bases). The CDR3 sequence is 17 residues long. Trimming stripped 4 bases from V and 0 bases from J, with 13 bases between. Germline V lookup: CDR1 WNHNN, CDR2 SYGVQD (reference sequence). The CDR3 DNA reads TGCGCCAGCAGTGGACCAGGGGTCCCCTCTGGGGCCAACGTCCTGACTTTC. It translates to CASSGPGVPSGANVLTF.

The chain is built from TRBV5-1 and TRBJ2-5; D possibly corresponds to TRBD1 (6 bases). Trimming stripped 4 bases from V and 1 base from J, with 14 bases between. Germline V CDR1 and CDR2: SGHRS, YFSETQ. CDR3 length: 15 residues. The chain's CDR3 is CASSHTGTPQETQYF. For the CDR3, the DNA is TGCGCCAGCAGCCACACCGGGACACCCCAAGAGACCCAGTACTTC.

The chain joins TRBV2 to TRBJ2-1, with TRBD2 matching 9 bases. CDR3 size: 15 residues. V trimming: 2 bases; J trimming: 8 bases; junction bases outside the gene matches: 7. In germline, CDR1 is SNHLY, CDR2 FYNNEI. The CDR3 region is CASSERSGSVDEQFF. CDR3 DNA: TGTGCCAGCAGTGAACGTAGCGGGAGTGTTGATGAGCAGTTCTTC.

The rearrangement joins TRBV5-6 to TRBJ1-2; no reliable D call. The CDR3 is 14 residues long. V lost 5 bases and J 4 bases, leaving 15 bases between the germline ends. CDR1 and CDR2 (germline): SGHDT, YYEEEE. CDR3: CASRYRGVGYGYTF. The CDR3 region has the DNA TGTGCCAGCAGATACCGTGGAGTGGGCTATGGCTACACCTTC. Together with reference TRBV5-6 and TRBJ1-2, the CDR3 gives the full variable domain: DAGVTQSPTHLIKTRGQQVTLRCSPKSGHDTVSWYQQALGQGPQFIFQYYEEEERQRGNFPDRFSGHQFPNYSSELNVNALLLGDSALYLCASRYRGVGYGYTFGSGTRLTVV.

J is TRBJ2-7 and V is TRBV9; a weak D match, TRBD1 (5 bases). Trimming removed 7 bases from V and 3 bases from J, with 14 bases in between. The CDR3 consists of 13 residues. Germline V gives CDR1 SGDLS, CDR2 YYNGEE. CDR3 in amino acids: CASGTDSFYEQYF. The CDR3 DNA reads as TGTGCCAGCGGTACTGACAGTTTCTACGAGCAGTACTTC.

The chain links TRBV4-1 to TRBJ2-1; D is perhaps TRBD1 (6 bases). With 1 base removed from V and 4 bases from J, the gap between germline ends came to 17 bases. This CDR3 has 17 amino acids. Per germline, CDR1 MGHRA and CDR2 YSYEKL. The CDR3 loop reads CASSQVGSGASYNEQFF. In DNA, the CDR3 is TGCGCCAGCAGCCAAGTAGGTTCAGGGGCGTCTTACAATGAGCAGTTCTTC.

The rearrangement links TRBV5-6 to TRBJ1-6; 10 bases are shared with TRBD1. The germline V gene encodes CDR1 SGHDT and CDR2 YYEEEE. The CDR3 contains 15 residues. V shed 3 bases and J 7 bases; nucleotides not matched to a gene: 4. The CDR3 region is CASSWEGQGNSPLHF. CDR3 DNA sequence: TGTGCCAGCAGCTGGGAGGGACAGGGGAATTCACCCCTCCACTTT.

This chain joins TRBV29-1 and TRBJ2-3; TRBD1 might be the D (6 bases). Germline CDR1 is SQVTM and CDR2 is ANQGSEA. This CDR3 region has 16 residues. Trimming took off 6 bases at V and 0 bases at J, with 19 bases between the two ends. CDR3 sequence reads: CSVGRSGGGSTDTQYF. For the CDR3, the DNA is TGCAGCGTCGGTAGAAGTGGGGGCGGGAGCACAGATACGCAGTATTTT.

The gene calls are TRBV5-1 and TRBJ1-3, with 9 bases fitting TRBD1. Losses at the gene ends were 4 bases for V and 8 bases for J; bases not matched to a gene: 13. The CDR3 is 16 residues long. In germline, CDR1 is SGHRS, CDR2 YFSETQ. In nucleotides, the CDR3 is TGCGCCAGCAGCGAGGCGGGACAGGGAGGCGGTGACACCATATATTTT. Translating it yields CASSEAGQGGGDTIYF.

The chain combines TRBV5-1 with TRBJ2-2; 8 bases are a match to TRBD1. Germline CDR1 and CDR2: SGHRS and YFSETQ. Trimming cost V 4 bases and J 0 bases; bases outside gene matches: 2. This CDR3 region has 15 residues. CDR3 loop: CASSRDRTNTGELFF. DNA for the CDR3: TGCGCCAGCAGCAGGGACAGGACGAACACCGGGGAGCTGTTTTTT.

The gene calls are TRBV5-1 and TRBJ2-7; 9 bases match TRBD1. The trim removed 3 bases at V and 5 bases at J, leaving 6 bases unmatched. The germline V gene encodes CDR1 SGHRS and CDR2 YFSETQ. CDR3 length: 14 amino acids. In nucleotides, the CDR3 is TGCGCCAGCAGCTCAGGACAGGGGTCCAACGAGCAGTACTTC. Translated: CASSSGQGSNEQYF. Drawing the rest from reference TRBV5-1 and TRBJ2-7, the complete variable domain is KAGVTQTPRYLIKTRGQQVTLSCSPISGHRSVSWYQQTPGQGLQFLFEYFSETQRNKGNFPGRFSGRQFSNSRSEMNVSTLELGDSALYLCASSSGQGSNEQYFGPGTRLTVT.

The chain has TRBV7-8 and TRBJ2-2; 8 positions agree with TRBD2. J gave up 0 bases and V 3 bases, and 9 bases lay outside the gene matches. Germline-derived CDR1 and CDR2 are SGHVS and FQNEAQ. The CDR3 is 18 amino acids. The CDR3 nucleotides are TGTGCCAGCAGCTTCGGAGCGGGAGTGTCCCCGAACACCGGGGAGCTGTTTTTT. Protein product: CASSFGAGVSPNTGELFF.

The chain couples TRBV9 to TRBJ1-1; 9 bases match TRBD1. Per the germline V gene, CDR1 is SGDLS and CDR2 is YYNGEE. Trimming removed 4 bases from V and 9 bases from J; junction bases left unmatched: 10. The CDR3 is 14 residues long. The CDR3 here is CASSTTGQGKKAFF. In nucleotides, the CDR3 is TGTGCCAGCAGCACTACAGGACAGGGGAAAAAAGCTTTCTTT.

The table lists this clone with a count of one. The chain links TRBV10-1 to TRBJ2-3; 10 positions match TRBD1. Germline V lookup: CDR1 WNHNN, CDR2 SYGVQD (reference sequence). The V and J ends lost 4 bases and 2 bases, in that order; junction bases with no gene match: 6. The CDR3 is 16 amino acids. The chain's CDR3 is CASSVGTGDDTDTQYF. Written as DNA, the CDR3 is TGCGCCAGCAGTGTTGGGACAGGGGACGACACAGATACGCAGTATTTT.

The chain is built from TRBV10-3 and TRBJ1-1; possibly TRBD1 for D (5 bases). The V end lost 1 base, the J end lost 5 bases, and 11 bases lay between the germline ends. Looked up from germline, CDR1 is ENHRY and CDR2 is SYGVKD. The CDR3 is 14 amino acids. CDR3 sequence: CAISEFGGGTEAFF. The CDR3 bases are TGTGCCATCAGTGAGTTTGGGGGGGGGACTGAAGCTTTCTTT.

The rearrangement uses TRBV7-9 and TRBJ1-4; 9 bases align to TRBD1. Looked up from germline, CDR1 is SEHNR and CDR2 is FQNEAQ (reference sequence). Unmatched junction bases numbered 2, after V lost 1 base and J lost 5 bases. The CDR3 is 15 amino acids. The CDR3 sequence is CASSLGDRENEKLFF. CDR3 DNA: TGTGCCAGCAGCTTAGGGGACAGGGAGAATGAAAAACTGTTTTTT.

The chain employs TRBV7-8 and TRBJ1-2, with D possibly TRBD1 on 5 matching bases. Germline V lookup: CDR1 SGHVS, CDR2 FQNEAQ. The CDR3 is 13 residues long. Trimming cost V 8 bases and J 4 bases, with 14 bases left between them. The chain's CDR3 is CASARTTGYGYTF. In DNA, the CDR3 is TGTGCCAGCGCCAGAACCACAGGCTATGGCTACACCTTC.

The CDR3 bases are TGCGCCAGCAGCTTGGGGGGACAGGGTCTTGACGAGCAGTACTTC. It encodes CASSLGGQGLDEQYF. The chain links TRBV5-1 to TRBJ2-7; the match to TRBD1 covers 9 bases. V shed 0 bases and J 5 bases; nucleotides not matched to a gene: 6. The CDR3 extends over 15 amino acids. Germline CDR1 reads SGHRS; CDR2 reads YFSETQ.

This clone was seen a single time. The V gene is TRBV7-8, the J gene TRBJ2-7; 7 bases align to TRBD2. CDR1 and CDR2 (germline): SGHVS, FQNEAQ. The V gene end was trimmed by 1 base and the J gene end by 3 bases; junction bases not matched to a gene: 15. This CDR3 is 18 amino acids long. The CDR3 is CASSLESHSGLGYYEQYF. The CDR3 nucleotides read TGTGCCAGCAGCTTAGAGTCTCATTCAGGACTAGGCTACTACGAGCAGTACTTC.

The V call is TRBV14, the J call TRBJ2-3, with TRBD1 as a possible D gene (5 bases). The ends were cut back, 4 bases at V and 2 bases at J, with 10 bases in the middle. Looked up from germline, CDR1 is SGHDN and CDR2 is FVKESK. CDR3 length: 14 amino acids. The CDR3 spells CASSLQVVTDTQYF. The CDR3 nucleotides read TGTGCCAGCAGCCTACAGGTCGTCACAGATACGCAGTATTTT.

The chain combines TRBV2 with TRBJ1-1; TRBD1 aligns across 7 bases. CDR3 length: 15 residues. Per the germline V gene, CDR1 is SNHLY and CDR2 is FYNNEI. The V segment lost 4 bases and the J segment 3 bases; nucleotides outside the gene matches: 8. CDR3 sequence: CASSGQGMGYTEAFF. The CDR3 bases are TGTGCCAGCAGTGGACAGGGAATGGGGTACACTGAAGCTTTCTTT.

The chain couples TRBV7-8 to TRBJ2-1, with TRBD1 identical over 11 bases. This CDR3 is 15 amino acids long. Germline lookup yields CDR1 SGHVS and CDR2 FQNEAQ. J was trimmed by 7 bases and V by 4 bases; bases with no gene match: 6. As DNA, the CDR3 is TGTGCCAGCAGCTCACCGGGACAGGGGGGTAATGAGCAGTTCTTC. Translation: CASSSPGQGGNEQFF.

The genes are TRBV27 and TRBJ2-7; 8 nucleotides agree with TRBD1. CDR3 length equals 16 residues. CDR1 is MNHEY and CDR2 is SMNVEV in the germline V gene (reference sequence). With 7 bases clipped from V and 0 bases from J, the junction kept 11 bases outside the gene matches. The CDR3 coding sequence is TGTGCCAGCAAACCGGGTAGGGGACAGGCCTCCTACGAGCAGTACTTC. Amino acids: CASKPGRGQASYEQYF.

The rearrangement links TRBV4-1 to TRBJ2-7; 7 bases agree with TRBD2. From germline, CDR1 is MGHRA and CDR2 YSYEKL. This CDR3 contains 11 residues. Germline trimming cut 8 bases from V and 5 bases from J; bases unmatched to any gene: 3. The chain's CDR3 is CASQAGDEQYF. The CDR3 DNA reads as TGCGCCAGCCAGGCGGGGGACGAGCAGTACTTC.

This clone was picked up one time. The chain employs TRBV28 and TRBJ2-7, with D perhaps matching TRBD2 (5 bases). The CDR3 sequence is 14 residues long. V lost 8 bases, J lost 4 bases, and 18 bases lay in between. Germline CDR1 reads MDHEN; CDR2 reads SYDVKM. CDR3 coding DNA: TGTGCCAGCTCGGGATCCGCAAGAGCATACGAGCAGTACTTC. Encoded protein: CASSGSARAYEQYF.

The chain joins TRBV4-1 to TRBJ2-5, with 11 bases aligning to TRBD2. CDR3 length: 17 residues. J lost 1 base, V lost 4 bases, and 8 bases had no gene match. The V gene's germline CDR1 is MGHRA and CDR2 YSYEKL. DNA for the CDR3: TGCGCCAGCAGCCCACGCTGGACTAGCGGGCTCCAAGAGACCCAGTACTTC. This sequence encodes CASSPRWTSGLQETQYF.

The chain links TRBV7-8 to TRBJ2-7; D remains ambiguous. CDR3 size: 16 residues. Germline V gives CDR1 SGHVS, CDR2 FQNEAQ. V dropped 0 bases and J dropped 0 bases, with 12 bases sitting between them. The CDR3 DNA reads TGTGCCAGCAGCTTAGCGCTGTCCCAGGACTCCTACGAGCAGTACTTC. Translating it yields CASSLALSQDSYEQYF. Drawing the rest from reference TRBV7-8 and TRBJ2-7, the complete variable domain is GAGVSQSPRYKVAKRGQDVALRCDPISGHVSLFWYQQALGQGPEFLTYFQNEAQLDKSGLPSDRFFAERPEGSVSTLKIQRTQQEDSAVYLCASSLALSQDSYEQYFGPGTRLTVT.

The chain joins TRBV5-1 to TRBJ2-2; 7 nucleotides match TRBD1. CDR3 length: 15 amino acids. Germline V gene sequence: CDR1 SGHRS, CDR2 YFSETQ. V lost 4 bases to trimming and J lost 4 bases; unmatched junction nucleotides: 7. CDR3 nucleotide sequence: TGCGCCAGCAGCGTATCCAGGGGGATCACCGGGGAGCTGTTTTTT. Translating it yields CASSVSRGITGELFF.